The 8 T cell receptor beta chains in this list originate from one sample, sequenced in a study of blood T cell repertoires in COVID-19. Here immunoSEQ multiplex PCR was the method, and the copy in TCRdb shows in-frame clones only, minus some. The data contain 23,000 or so clones, over 85% of them singletons. The material sequenced was peripheral blood. All receptors derive from a human donor in a cohort sampled during active COVID-19.

The rearrangement links TRBV6-5 to TRBJ2-7; the match to TRBD2 covers 8 bases. Per the germline V gene, CDR1 is MNHEY and CDR2 is SVGAGI. V lost 2 bases and J lost 1; bases outside the gene matches: 4. The CDR3 runs to 15 residues. The CDR3 loop reads CASSYGLAGSYEQYF. As DNA, the CDR3 is TGTGCCAGCAGTTACGGGCTAGCGGGTTCCTACGAGCAGTACTTC.

The chain uses TRBV29-1 and TRBJ2-5; the match to TRBD1 covers 8 bases. This CDR3 contains 12 residues. V lost 4 bases and J lost 7; bases outside the gene matches: 5. Germline V gives CDR1 SQVTM, CDR2 ANQGSEA. As DNA, the CDR3 is TGCAGCGTTGTTCAGGGGGCCGGGACCCAGTACTTC. Translated, it gives CSVVQGAGTQYF. Complete variable domain (other parts from reference TRBV29-1 and TRBJ2-5): SAVISQKPSRDICQRGTSLTIQCQVDSQVTMMFWYRQQPGQSLTLIATANQGSEATYESGFVIDKFPISRPNLTFSTLTVSNMSPEDSSIYLCSVVQGAGTQYFGPGTRLLVL.

The chain joins TRBV10-1 to TRBJ2-1, with 15 bases fitting TRBD2. V shed 4 bases, J shed 8 bases, and the junction held 6 bases outside the gene matches. This CDR3 comprises 16 residues. Germline V lookup: CDR1 WNHNN, CDR2 SYGVQD (reference sequence). The CDR3 coding sequence is TGCGCCAGCAGTGGCGGACTAGCGGGGGGGCAGGATGAGCAGTTCTTC. Translating it yields CASSGGLAGGQDEQFF.

The chain has TRBV20-1 and TRBJ1-3; no clear D. The V and J ends lost 6 bases and 4 bases respectively, with 7 bases between them. This CDR3 is 11 amino acids long. CDR1 is DFQATT and CDR2 is SNEGSKA in the germline V gene (reference sequence). This CDR3 reads CSAERGNTIYF. The DNA of the CDR3 is TGCAGTGCCGAGAGGGGAAACACCATATATTTT.

CDR3 in amino acids: CASGKGDTGELFF. DNA of the CDR3: TGTGCTAGTGGTAAGGGGGACACCGGGGAGCTGTTTTTT. The chain couples TRBV12-5 to TRBJ2-2; possible D gene TRBD1, 6 bases. The CDR3 totals 13 residues. Trimming shortened V by 5 bases and J by 3 bases, and 7 bases separated the two germline ends. CDR1 and CDR2 (germline): LGHNT, FRNRAP.

The chain employs TRBV5-1 and TRBJ1-1, with D uncertain. The CDR3 length is 14 residues. Trimming stripped 4 bases from V and 1 base from J, with 11 bases between. Germline CDR1 reads SGHRS; CDR2 reads YFSETQ. CDR3 coding DNA: TGCGCCAGCAGCCTAACTCATAGGAACACTGAAGCTTTCTTT. This codes for CASSLTHRNTEAFF.

The J gene is TRBJ2-1, the V gene TRBV28, with a weak D call TRBD1 (6 bases). Germline V gene data show CDR1 as MDHEN and CDR2 as SYDVKM. Deletions cut 7 bases from V and 10 bases from J, with 17 bases between. The CDR3 totals 13 residues. CDR3 in amino acids: CASNKQGIPEQFF. CDR3 nucleotides: TGTGCCAGCAACAAACAGGGAATCCCCGAGCAGTTCTTC.

DNA of the CDR3: TGTGCCAGCAGCTCGGGGCTAGCGGCCTCCTACGAGCAGTACTTC. It codes for CASSSGLAASYEQYF. The V call is TRBV7-9, the J call TRBJ2-7; 7 bases map to TRBD2. This CDR3 is built from 15 residues. The germline CDR1 and CDR2 sequences are SEHNR and FQNEAQ (reference sequence). V lost 4 bases to trimming and J lost 0 bases; unmatched junction nucleotides: 6.